The 8 T cell receptor beta chains reported below all come from one sample, sequenced in a study of OX40 agonist ivuxolimab in advanced cancers. Library preparation used the immunoSEQ multiplex PCR assay. Entries here come from immuneACCESS through TCRdb and include only in-frame sequences with V and J called. Some clones fail to appear in such tables; in the studies checked, an unresolved V gene covers under half of the shortfall, and the cause of the remainder is unknown. For this sample the table gives around 53,000 clones, of which about 81% were detected only once. The top ten constitute roughly an eighth of the sample. Sequenced material: CD4+ or CD8+ T cells sorted from blood, taken in a trial of the OX40 agonist ivuxolimab. The receptor source for this set is an adult with an advanced solid tumor such as melanoma, head and neck, liver or kidney cancer.

The CDR3 DNA reads TGTGCCAGCACGGCCCATAGCAATCAGCCCCAGCATTTT. Its protein is CASTAHSNQPQHF. The chain combines TRBV7-2 with TRBJ1-5; D unclear. This CDR3 comprises 13 residues. Trimming stripped 7 bases from V and 0 bases from J, with 7 bases between. From germline, CDR1 is SGHTA and CDR2 FQGNSA.

The chain has TRBV9 and TRBJ1-4; the D gene is possibly TRBD1 (6 bases). Per the germline V gene, CDR1 is SGDLS and CDR2 is YYNGEE. The CDR3 covers 16 residues. Trimming shortened V by 3 bases and J by 1 base, and 13 bases separated the two germline ends. CDR3 sequence reads: CASSADAGVTNEKLFF. Written as DNA, the CDR3 is TGTGCCAGCAGCGCCGACGCAGGGGTAACTAATGAAAAACTGTTTTTT.

The V call is TRBV5-6, the J call TRBJ2-1; 11 nucleotides line up with TRBD2. The V and J ends lost 9 bases and 12 bases, in that order; junction bases with no gene match: 11. There are 13 residues in the CDR3. CDR1 SGHDT and CDR2 YYEEEE come from the germline V gene. This chain's CDR3 is CATRSSGRLWQFF. CDR3 nucleotide sequence: TGTGCCACCCGGTCTAGCGGGAGGCTGTGGCAGTTCTTC.

This clone was observed once. The V call is TRBV18, the J call TRBJ2-2; TRBD1 agrees at 8 bases. The CDR3 is 16 amino acids. The V segment lost 5 bases and the J segment 1 base; nucleotides outside the gene matches: 6. The germline V gene encodes CDR1 KGHSH and CDR2 LQKENI. CDR3 DNA: TGTGCCAGCTCATCCCAAGGGACAGGGAACACCGGGGAGCTGTTTTTT. Translating gives CASSSQGTGNTGELFF.

The J gene is TRBJ1-1, the V gene TRBV5-1; TRBD1 matches 9 bases. This CDR3 region has 15 residues. The V segment lost 7 bases and the J segment 5 bases; nucleotides outside the gene matches: 12. CDR1 and CDR2 from the germline V gene are SGHRS and YFSETQ. The CDR3 bases are TGCGCCAGCGAGGAACAGGGACAGGGCTTGACTGAAGCTTTCTTT. Translating it yields CASEEQGQGLTEAFF.

DNA of the CDR3: TGTGCCAGCAGCACTCCCCGGACAGGGGGACTTTTGAGCTCCTACAATGAGCAGTTCTTC. Amino acids: CASSTPRTGGLLSSYNEQFF. The genes are TRBV5-8 and TRBJ2-1; 10 positions agree with TRBD1. This CDR3 region has 20 residues. V lost 4 bases, J lost 0 bases, and 16 bases stayed unmatched. Per germline, CDR1 SGHTS and CDR2 YDEGEE.

The genes are TRBV6-1 and TRBJ1-5, with 7 bases fitting TRBD1. Germline lookup yields CDR1 MNHNS and CDR2 SASEGT. Germline trimming cut 2 bases from V and 8 bases from J; bases unmatched to any gene: 9. The CDR3 loop spans 15 amino acids. CDR3: CASSETGAARKPQHF. CDR3 coding DNA: TGTGCCAGCAGTGAAACAGGGGCCGCACGTAAGCCCCAGCATTTT.

V gene TRBV5-1 combines with J gene TRBJ1-5, with 7 bases lining up with TRBD1. This CDR3 spans 14 amino acids. Germline values: CDR1 SGHRS, CDR2 YFSETQ. V was pared by 4 bases and J by 4 bases, with 5 bases of the junction left unmatched. CDR3 protein: CASSLGQPNQPQHF. CDR3 bases: TGCGCCAGCAGCCTGGGACAGCCTAATCAGCCCCAGCATTTT.